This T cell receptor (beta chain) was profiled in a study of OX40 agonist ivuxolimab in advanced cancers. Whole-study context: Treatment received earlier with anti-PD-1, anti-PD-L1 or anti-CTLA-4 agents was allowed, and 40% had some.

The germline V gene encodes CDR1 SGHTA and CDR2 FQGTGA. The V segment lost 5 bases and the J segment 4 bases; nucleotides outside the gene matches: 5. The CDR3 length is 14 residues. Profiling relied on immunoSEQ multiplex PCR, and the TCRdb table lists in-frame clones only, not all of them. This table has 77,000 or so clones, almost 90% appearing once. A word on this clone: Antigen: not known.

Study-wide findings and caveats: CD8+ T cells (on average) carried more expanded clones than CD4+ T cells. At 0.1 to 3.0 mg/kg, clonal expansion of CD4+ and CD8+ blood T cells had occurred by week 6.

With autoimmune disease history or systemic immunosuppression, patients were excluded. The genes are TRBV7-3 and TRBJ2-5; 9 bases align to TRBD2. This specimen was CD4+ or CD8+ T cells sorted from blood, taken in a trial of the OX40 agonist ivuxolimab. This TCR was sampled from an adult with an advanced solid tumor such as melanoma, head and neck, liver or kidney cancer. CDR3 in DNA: TGTGCCAGCAGCCCCGGACTAGCGTCAGAGACCCAGTACTTC. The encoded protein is CASSPGLASETQYF.